The clone carrying this TCR beta chain was detected only a few times. Its antigen is undetermined. This CDR3 spans 16 amino acids. Deletions cut 2 bases from V and 0 bases from J, with 14 bases between. Germline V gives CDR1 LGHNA, CDR2 YNFKEQ. The data originate from a study of cytomegalovirus exposure and HLA in healthy donors. Whole-study findings and limits: The authors considered a cluster of highly shared sequence variants likely to be a sequencing artifact. Information on immune exposure was restricted to one variable (CMV serostatus).

Use of 60 Vbeta and 13 Jbeta primers characterized the PCR. The protocol was immunoSEQ multiplex PCR, while the TCRdb copy is restricted to in-frame clones and leaves out a portion. The repertoire holds some 97,000 clones, with about 75% as singletons. V usage is TRBV4-2 and J usage is TRBJ2-7; possibly TRBD2 for D (7 bases). Input material: PBMCs. The sequence came from a male donor in good health and CMV-seropositive. CDR3 protein: CASSQRGGDLSYEQYF. DNA for the CDR3: TGTGCCAGCAGCCAAAGGGGGGGGGACCTCTCCTACGAGCAGTACTTC.